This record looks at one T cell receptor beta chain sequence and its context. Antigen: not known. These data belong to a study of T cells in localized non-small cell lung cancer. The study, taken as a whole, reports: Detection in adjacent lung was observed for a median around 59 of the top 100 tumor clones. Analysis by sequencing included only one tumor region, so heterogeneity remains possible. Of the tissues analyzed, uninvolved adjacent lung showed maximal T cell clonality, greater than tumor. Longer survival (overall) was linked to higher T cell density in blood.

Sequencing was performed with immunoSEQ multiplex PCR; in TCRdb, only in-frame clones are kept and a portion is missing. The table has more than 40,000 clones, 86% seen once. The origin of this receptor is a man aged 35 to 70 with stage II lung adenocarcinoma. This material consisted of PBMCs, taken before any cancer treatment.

CDR3 sequence: CASRRTSGENTGELFF. The CDR3 nucleotides are TGTGCCAGTAGGCGGACTAGCGGGGAGAACACCGGGGAGCTGTTTTTT. The chain couples TRBV19 to TRBJ2-2; 12 bases fit TRBD2. The ends lost 6 bases at V and 1 base at J; junction bases unmatched: 3. The CDR3 has 16 amino acids. The germline V gene has CDR1 LNHDA and CDR2 SQIVND (reference sequence). Supplemented by reference TRBV19 and TRBJ2-2, the full variable domain reads DGGITQSPKYLFRKEGQNVTLSCEQNLNHDAMYWYRQDPGQGLRLIYYSQIVNDFQKGDIAEGYSVSREKKESFPLTVTSAQKNPTAFYLCASRRTSGENTGELFFGEGSRLTVL.